This T cell receptor beta chain stems from a study of blood T cell repertoires in COVID-19. Study in general: COVID-19 samples collected from the United States, Italy and Spain covered acute and convalescent phases. PBMCs, B-cell-depleted T cells, or T cells were the source of the cDNA or gDNA that made up the material.

This CDR3 comprises 14 residues. The germline V gene encodes CDR1 ENHRY and CDR2 SYGVKD. V was trimmed by 3 bases and J by 6 bases, leaving 11 bases between them. In the original workflow: Amplification of reference gene primers was used by the study to estimate nucleated cell counts. Assay: immunoSEQ multiplex PCR; the TCRdb copy retains only in-frame clones and omits some. For V, J and clone size, that table is used; D and trimming come from the DNA. The sample has some 130,000 clones, roughly two thirds seen once. The V gene is TRBV10-3, the J gene TRBJ2-2; D is undetermined. What was sequenced was peripheral blood. The receptor comes from a woman aged 70-85 years with acute or convalescent COVID-19. The CDR3: CAISDLSGPGELFF. CDR3 DNA: TGTGCCATCAGTGACCTCTCGGGTCCCGGGGAGCTGTTTTTT.